These T cell receptor beta chains were read from a single sample in a study of blood T cell repertoires in COVID-19. Clones were sequenced by immunoSEQ multiplex PCR, and TCRdb holds only the in-frame ones, with some missing. Among 210,000 or so clones, approximately 85% were seen once, and the ten largest hold more than 4.5%. The sample consisted of peripheral blood. The receptor set was obtained from a man aged 50-59 years with COVID-19, enrolled during active disease. The CDR3 runs from the conserved cysteine through the conserved F or W. D genes are given only for firm matches. Part of the rows lack a size; the others show once, few, many or a class for expanded clones.

clone size,J gene,V gene,D gene,CDR3 protein,CDR3 DNA
-,TRBJ2-7,TRBV29-1,TRBD2,CSVETQGGYEQYF,TGCAGCGTTGAAACCCAGGGAGGGTACGAGCAGTACTTC
-,TRBJ2-2,TRBV7-7,TRBD2,CASSLRRGDLTGELFF,TGTGCTAGCAGCTTACGGCGGGGGGACCTCACCGGGGAGCTGTTTTTT
-,TRBJ2-7,TRBV24-1,TRBD1,CATSPGTRDSLTYEQYF,TGTGCCACCAGCCCTGGGACCCGGGACAGCCTAACCTACGAGCAGTACTTC
-,TRBJ2-7,TRBV28,TRBD2,CASSLAGGYEQYF,TGTGCCAGCAGTTTGGCGGGGGGGTACGAGCAGTACTTC
once,TRBJ2-3,TRBV2,-,CASSRQPTSTDTQYF,TGTGCCAGCAGTCGACAGCCTACCAGCACAGATACGCAGTATTTT
-,TRBJ2-3,TRBV11-3,-,CASSLGLGNFDTQYF,TGTGCCAGCAGCTTGGGGCTTGGGAACTTCGATACGCAGTATTTT
few,TRBJ2-1,TRBV19,-,CASSTGGLRNEQFF,TGTGCCAGTAGTACAGGGGGGCTGCGCAATGAGCAGTTCTTC
-,TRBJ2-5,TRBV5-1,-,CASSLEVGGTQYF,TGCGCCAGCAGCTTGGAGGTGGGAGGGACCCAGTACTTC
-,TRBJ1-1,TRBV11-2,-,CASSKRQEMNTEAFF,TGTGCCAGCAGCAAGCGACAGGAAATGAACACTGAAGCTTTCTTT
-,TRBJ1-2,TRBV4-3,TRBD1,CASSQGQGASYGYTF,TGCGCCAGCAGCCAAGGACAGGGGGCAAGCTATGGCTACACCTTC
-,TRBJ2-1,TRBV5-5,TRBD2,CASSPRLAAMNEQFF,TGTGCCAGCAGCCCGAGACTAGCGGCTATGAATGAGCAGTTCTTC
-,TRBJ1-2,TRBV9,TRBD1,CASSAVPGQGDLNYGYTF,TGTGCCAGCAGCGCTGTCCCGGGACAGGGGGACCTTAACTATGGCTACACCTTC
-,TRBJ2-2,TRBV7-7,TRBD2,CASSVLAGNTGELFF,TGTGCTAGCAGCGTCCTAGCGGGGAACACCGGGGAGCTGTTTTTT
-,TRBJ2-2,TRBV18,-,CASSSRGNTGELFF,TGTGCCAGCTCATCCAGAGGGAACACCGGGGAGCTGTTTTTT
-,TRBJ2-3,TRBV23-1,-,CASSLHRTSTDTQYF,TGCGCCAGCAGTCTTCACAGAACTAGCACAGATACGCAGTATTTT
once,TRBJ1-1,TRBV12-3/TRBV12-4,-,CASGAWGTEAFF,TGTGCCAGCGGGGCTTGGGGAACTGAAGCTTTCTTT
once,TRBJ1-2,TRBV9,TRBD1,CASSDGDRDRIYGYTF,TGTGCCAGCAGCGACGGGGACAGGGATAGGATCTATGGCTACACCTTC
once,TRBJ1-1,TRBV7-3,-,CASSLYTGPNTEAFF,TGTGCCAGCAGCTTATATACAGGGCCGAACACTGAAGCTTTCTTT
-,TRBJ2-1,TRBV6-5,TRBD1,CASSYVRRDRAPEQFF,TGTGCCAGCAGTTATGTTAGGCGGGACAGGGCACCTGAGCAGTTCTTC
-,TRBJ2-5,TRBV5-1,TRBD1,CASSLFVGQDQETQYF,TGCGCCAGCAGCTTGTTTGTGGGACAGGACCAAGAGACCCAGTACTTC
-,TRBJ1-6,TRBV2,TRBD1,CASSLDRGRSPLHF,TGTGCCAGCAGCCTGGACAGGGGAAGGTCACCCCTCCACTTT
-,TRBJ1-4,TRBV4-1,-,CASSRPGQGNEKLFF,TGCGCCAGCAGCCGGCCAGGACAAGGGAATGAAAAACTGTTTTTT
-,TRBJ1-5,TRBV7-8,-,CASSLARGSGQPQHF,TGTGCCAGCAGCTTAGCCAGGGGTTCGGGTCAGCCCCAGCATTTT
-,TRBJ2-1,TRBV7-9,-,CASSLEVADSEQFF,TGTGCCAGCAGTTTAGAGGTCGCTGACAGTGAGCAGTTCTTC
-,TRBJ2-1,TRBV5-6,-,CASTLGAANNEQFF,TGTGCCAGCACCCTGGGGGCGGCGAACAATGAGCAGTTCTTC
-,TRBJ2-1,TRBV5-1,-,CASSLVPSEYNEQFF,TGCGCCAGCAGCTTGGTGCCTAGCGAGTACAATGAGCAGTTCTTC
-,TRBJ2-1,TRBV5-1,-,CASSFPTLGSSYNEQFF,TGCGCCAGCAGCTTCCCCACCCTAGGGAGCTCCTACAATGAGCAGTTCTTC
-,TRBJ2-2,TRBV5-1,-,CASSLGPTVNTGELFF,TGCGCCAGCAGCTTGGGTCCGACAGTGAACACCGGGGAGCTGTTTTTT
-,TRBJ2-1,TRBV4-3,-,CASSQDLNNEQFF,TGCGCCAGCAGCCAAGATCTAAACAATGAGCAGTTCTTC
few,TRBJ1-2,TRBV7-6,TRBD1,CASSPDRAANYGYTF,TGTGCCAGCAGCCCTGACAGGGCAGCTAACTATGGCTACACCTTC
-,TRBJ2-1,TRBV6-5,-,CASSYGANEQFF,TGTGCCAGCAGTTACGGGGCAAATGAGCAGTTCTTC
many,TRBJ2-1,TRBV20-1,-,CSASRGAFDEQFF,TGCAGTGCAAGTCGGGGGGCGTTCGATGAGCAGTTCTTC
-,TRBJ2-3,TRBV5-8,TRBD2,CASSLGRQGGPDTQYF,TGTGCCAGCAGCTTAGGCCGGCAGGGAGGGCCAGATACGCAGTATTTT
-,TRBJ1-6,TRBV4-2,-,CASSQDSQSSSYNSPLHF,TGTGCCAGCAGCCAAGATTCACAGTCGAGCTCCTATAATTCACCCCTCCACTTT
few,TRBJ2-7,TRBV13,TRBD1,CASSSGQDHEQYF,TGTGCCAGCAGCTCCGGACAGGATCACGAGCAGTACTTC
once,TRBJ2-7,TRBV6-5,-,CASSYAQGLLEQYF,TGTGCCAGCAGTTACGCACAGGGCCTACTGGAGCAGTACTTC
-,TRBJ1-6,TRBV25-1,-,CASSHGRSYNSPLHF,TGTGCCAGCAGTCACGGTCGGTCCTATAATTCACCCCTCCACTTT